Here is one T cell receptor beta chain with its context. This CDR3 has 12 residues. Between the trimmed V and J ends, which lost 5 bases and 5 bases, there was a span of 10 bases. Germline CDR1 is KGHSH and CDR2 is LQKENI. The entry originates in a study of OX40 agonist ivuxolimab in advanced cancers. The table came from immunoSEQ multiplex PCR; TCRdb's copy has only in-frame clones and leaves some out. The data show about 18,000 clones, 80% to 90% seen once. This specimen was CD4+ or CD8+ T cells sorted from blood, taken in a trial of the OX40 agonist ivuxolimab. The rearrangement uses TRBV18 and TRBJ2-7; unclear D gene. The sequence derives from an adult with an advanced solid tumor such as melanoma, head and neck, liver or kidney cancer. The CDR3 region has the DNA TGTGCCAGCTCATTTTCCGCCGACGAGCAGTACTTC. Translated: CASSFSADEQYF.